This entry concerns a single TCR beta chain. This clone was seen a handful of times. Its recognized antigen is unknown. No much larger clonotype is one base removed from it; base qualities were not supplied. TCRbeta CDR3 regions were amplified from genomic DNA using the immunoSEQ Assay, a bias-controlled multiplex PCR. The paper's data handling went like this. The number of nucleated cells in each sample was estimated by amplification of reference gene primers within the assay. To quantify the absolute abundance of each unique TCRbeta CDR3 rearrangement, sequence reads were collapsed and filtered. For each sample, productive Simpson clonality was calculated as the square root of Simpson's diversity index across productive rearrangements. TCRdb's version of the immuneACCESS table is confined to in-frame rearrangements and falls short of the full clone set. An unresolved V gene accounts for under half of the shortfall where checked; the remainder is of unknown origin. That table gives V, J and clone size, and the DNA gave D and trimming. Counted in this sample were tens of thousands of clones; 70% to 80% of them appeared once. The top ten hold more than 25% of the sample.

The collaborating institutions used their own protocols to collect whole blood in K2EDTA tubes. For TCRbeta analysis, collaborators shipped samples as frozen whole blood, isolated PBMCs, or DNA extracted from either of those sample types. This record belongs to a study of blood T cell repertoires in COVID-19 (dated by TCRdb to 2018 to 2020). In terms of the full investigation: Samples from collaborators originated in the United States, Italy and Spain and spanned both the acute and convalescent phases of COVID-19. The repertoires were released in a freely available public database meant as a resource for research on the immune response to SARS-CoV-2. The samples were drawn from the first 160 participants of the ongoing ImmuneRACE study and from over a thousand subjects provided by 6 global collaborators. Subjects who had been exposed to COVID-19, were actively infected with it, or had recovered from it provided the deeply sampled blood TCRbeta repertoires that made up the dataset. A de-identified subject ID, COVID-19 status, age in years and sex were almost always included in the sample metadata. The prospective study material was composed of cDNA or gDNA derived from T cells, B-cell-depleted T cells, or PBMCs. Where HLA class I and class II types were available, the types were taken from metadata supplied by the sample provider, not from assay-based typing. The paper's findings and limits, for the study overall: Clinical and demographic metadata were provided uncurated, with the amount varying by source and participant.

The TCR comes from a human donor in a cohort sampled during active COVID-19. The sequencing input was peripheral blood.

The CDR3 sequence is CASSYSGGPWNEQFF. At the DNA level, the sequence is TGTGCCAGCAGTTACTCGGGAGGGCCATGGAATGAGCAGTTCTTC. Here the chain combines TRBV6-2 or TRBV6-3 and TRBJ2-1, and 7 junctional nucleotides match TRBD2. CDR3 length: 15 amino acids, cysteine to phenylalanine. Only the CDR3 region is kept as DNA, spanning 45 bases read in frame from base 1. From a lookup of the germline V gene, CDR1 and CDR2 are MNHEY and SVGEGT. V trim: 0 bases; J trim: 7 bases; unmatched bases: 6.